These T cell receptor beta chains were read from a single sample in a study of blood T cell repertoires in COVID-19. Sequencing was performed with immunoSEQ multiplex PCR; in TCRdb, only in-frame clones are kept and a portion is missing. The repertoire consists of around 250,000 clones, with about 83% occurring once and the leading ten covering roughly 2%. What was sequenced was PBMCs or T cells enriched from blood (not recorded which). The receptors here all came from a woman in her fifties or sixties who had recovered from COVID-19. Each CDR3 is given with its conserved first and last residue. Fields, in order: D gene, V gene, J gene, CDR3 protein. D genes are given only for firm matches.

NA	TRBV19	TRBJ2-1	CASNRGGSGIDEQFF
NA	TRBV28	TRBJ2-5	CASTVALQETQYF
NA	TRBV6-6	TRBJ2-3	CASSLPYREGTTQYF
TRBD2	TRBV5-4	TRBJ2-5	CASSQPLAGVETQYF
NA	TRBV7-6	TRBJ2-1	CASSTLANYNEQFF
TRBD2	TRBV5-4	TRBJ2-2	CASSLPGLAASGELFF
TRBD1	TRBV2	TRBJ1-2	CASSPGTGINYGYTF
TRBD2	TRBV13	TRBJ2-3	CASSLADRIGTSGNTDTQYF
TRBD2	TRBV7-2	TRBJ2-2	CASPGRPAGTGELFF
NA	TRBV4-3	TRBJ2-3	CASSHMEWSTDTQYF
TRBD1	TRBV2	TRBJ2-7	CASRTRPGQGFYEQYF
TRBD1	TRBV14	TRBJ2-1	CASSQINAKGGSTVQVLYNEQFF
NA	TRBV7-2	TRBJ1-1	CASSLVPPNYTF
TRBD1	TRBV2	TRBJ1-5	CASSPGQGTQPQHF
TRBD2	TRBV19	TRBJ2-4	CASKDVAGVLGAKNIQYF
NA	TRBV7-2	TRBJ1-2	CASSLEGGGVGYTF
NA	TRBV29-1	TRBJ2-1	CSVSSGGPNEQFF
TRBD2	TRBV30	TRBJ2-7	CAWASGTPYEQYF
NA	TRBV5-1	TRBJ2-1	CASSVDRYYNEQFF
TRBD1	TRBV6-4	TRBJ2-7	CASTHTGTGGREQYF
TRBD1	TRBV5-8	TRBJ1-1	CASSLGWTGLFTEAFF
NA	TRBV28	TRBJ1-3	CASSLQGYGNTIYF
NA	TRBV5-6	TRBJ2-2	CASSFGTTGELFF